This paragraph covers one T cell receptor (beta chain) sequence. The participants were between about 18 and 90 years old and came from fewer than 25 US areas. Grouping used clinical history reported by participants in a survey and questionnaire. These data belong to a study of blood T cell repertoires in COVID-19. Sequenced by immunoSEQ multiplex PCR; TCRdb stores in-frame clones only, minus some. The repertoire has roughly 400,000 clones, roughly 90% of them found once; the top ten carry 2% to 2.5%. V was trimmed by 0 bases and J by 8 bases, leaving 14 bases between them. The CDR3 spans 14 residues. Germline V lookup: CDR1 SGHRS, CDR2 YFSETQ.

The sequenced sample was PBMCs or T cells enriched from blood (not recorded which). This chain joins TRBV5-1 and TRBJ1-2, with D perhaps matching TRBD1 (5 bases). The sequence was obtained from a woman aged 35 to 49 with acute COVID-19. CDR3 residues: CASSLVGGNNGYTF. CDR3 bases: TGCGCCAGCAGCTTGGTGGGGGGTAATAACGGCTACACCTTC.